Shown below are 8 T cell receptor beta chains from a single sample sequenced in a study of blood T cell repertoires in COVID-19. Some clones are missing from TCRdb's copy, which holds only in-frame ones; the method was immunoSEQ multiplex PCR. The sample shows roughly 95,000 clones, roughly 78% of them seen only once. The sequencing sample was made of peripheral blood. The receptors come from a man aged 50-60 years with active or convalescent COVID-19.

V usage is TRBV20-1 and J usage is TRBJ2-5, with 9 bases matching TRBD2. This CDR3 comprises 15 residues. Germline CDR1 reads DFQATT; CDR2 reads SNEGSKA (reference sequence). V was pared by 3 bases and J by 2 bases, with 7 bases of the junction left unmatched. CDR3: CSASGLAGLQETQYF. CDR3 coding DNA: TGCAGTGCTAGTGGGCTAGCGGGGCTTCAAGAGACCCAGTACTTC.

CDR3 DNA sequence: TGTGCCATCAGTGGGGAGGGATCTAATGAAAAACTGTTTTTT. Translating it yields CAISGEGSNEKLFF. This chain uses TRBV10-3 with TRBJ1-4; D gene uncertain. This CDR3 contains 14 residues. CDR1 is ENHRY and CDR2 is SYGVKD in the germline V gene. V was shortened by 4 bases and J by 3 bases, with 9 bases between the two germline ends.

The chain recombines TRBV18 with TRBJ1-1; weak D call: TRBD1 (6 bases). Trimming removed 3 bases from V and 1 base from J, with 15 bases in between. The germline V gene has CDR1 KGHSH and CDR2 LQKENI. The CDR3 runs 16 residues. The DNA of the CDR3 is TGTGCCAGCTCACCCTTACAGGGATCAGGGAACACTGAAGCTTTCTTT. Protein product: CASSPLQGSGNTEAFF.

The J gene is TRBJ2-5, the V gene TRBV5-1; 7 nucleotides match TRBD1. The germline gives CDR1 SGHRS, CDR2 YFSETQ. The CDR3 has 15 residues. Trimming removed 0 bases from V and 10 bases from J; junction bases left unmatched: 12. The CDR3 DNA is TGCGCCAGCAGCTTGGCCGGGGACAGCTGGGGTGACCAGTACTTC. It translates to CASSLAGDSWGDQYF.

The V and J genes are TRBV18 and TRBJ1-3; TRBD1 might be the D (6 bases). CDR1 KGHSH and CDR2 LQKENI come from the germline V gene. The CDR3 totals 16 residues. The germline V and J ends were trimmed by 0 bases and 1 base, with 10 bases remaining between them. CDR3 loop: CASSPPGQSSGNTIYF. The DNA of the CDR3 is TGTGCCAGCTCACCACCAGGACAGAGTTCTGGAAACACCATATATTTT.

The V and J genes are TRBV19 and TRBJ2-3, with 8 bases lining up with TRBD1. V dropped 4 bases and J dropped 4; count of bases not matched to a gene: 10. CDR3 length equals 16 residues. Per the germline V gene, CDR1 is LNHDA and CDR2 is SQIVND (reference sequence). The CDR3 reads CASSTYRGVSPDTQYF. Written as DNA, the CDR3 is TGTGCCAGTAGTACCTACAGGGGGGTGAGCCCAGATACGCAGTATTTT.

This chain connects TRBV5-4 to TRBJ2-7, with a tentative D call TRBD1 (6 bases). This CDR3 is built from 14 residues. The germline CDR1 and CDR2 sequences are SGHNT and YYREEE (reference sequence). The V end was cut by 0 bases, the J end by 5 bases, with 12 bases between. CDR3 nucleotide sequence: TGTGCCAGCAGCTTGGGGACAGTGAAGGACGAGCAGTACTTC. This gives the protein CASSLGTVKDEQYF.

The J gene is TRBJ1-6, the V gene TRBV28; 8 nucleotides agree with TRBD1. The germline gives CDR1 MDHEN, CDR2 SYDVKM. With V trimmed by 2 bases and J by 10 bases, 7 bases remained unmatched. The CDR3 spans 15 residues. As DNA, the CDR3 is TGTGCCAGCAGTTTAACGGACAGGGCGGGATCACCCCTCCACTTT. This gives the protein CASSLTDRAGSPLHF.